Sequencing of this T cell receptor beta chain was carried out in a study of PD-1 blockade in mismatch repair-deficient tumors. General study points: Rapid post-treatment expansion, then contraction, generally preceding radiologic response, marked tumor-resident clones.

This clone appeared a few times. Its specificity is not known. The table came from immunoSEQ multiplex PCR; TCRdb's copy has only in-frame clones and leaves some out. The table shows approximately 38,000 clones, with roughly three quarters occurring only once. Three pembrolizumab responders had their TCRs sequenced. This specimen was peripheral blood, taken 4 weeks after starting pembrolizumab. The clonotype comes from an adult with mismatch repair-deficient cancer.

The CDR3 DNA follows: TGTGCCAGCAGCTTCGCCAGGGGGGCCCTCTACGAGCAGTACTTC. This gives the protein CASSFARGALYEQYF. The chain couples TRBV11-1 to TRBJ2-7, with D tentatively TRBD1 (7 bases). Germline assignment: CDR1 SGHAT and CDR2 FQDESV (reference sequence). The CDR3 totals 15 residues. The V gene lost 3 bases and the J gene lost 3 bases, with 15 bases spanning the gap.